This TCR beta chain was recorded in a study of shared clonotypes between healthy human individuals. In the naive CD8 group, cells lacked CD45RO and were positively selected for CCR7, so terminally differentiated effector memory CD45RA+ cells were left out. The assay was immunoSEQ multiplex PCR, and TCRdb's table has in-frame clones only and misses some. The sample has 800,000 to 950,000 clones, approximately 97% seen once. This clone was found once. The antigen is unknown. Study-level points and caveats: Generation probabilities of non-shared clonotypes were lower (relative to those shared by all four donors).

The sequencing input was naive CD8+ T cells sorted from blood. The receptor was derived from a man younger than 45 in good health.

The CDR3 sequence is CASRVWETGELFF. The CDR3 DNA sequence: TGTGCCAGCCGTGTATGGGAAACCGGGGAGCTGTTTTTT. The chain couples TRBV18 to TRBJ2-2; D not certain. V lost 8 bases to trimming and J lost 5 bases, with 12 bases between them. The CDR3 consists of 13 residues. Germline V lookup: CDR1 KGHSH, CDR2 LQKENI.